This passage covers 20 T cell receptor beta chains from one sample sequenced in a study of blood T cell repertoires in COVID-19. Assay used: immunoSEQ multiplex PCR; TCRdb lists only in-frame clones, some missing. Of about 95,000 clones in the sample, around 86% were seen once. Sample: peripheral blood. The receptors stem from a woman between 70 and 85 years old with acute or convalescent COVID-19.

This clone was counted a few times. The V call is TRBV19, the J call TRBJ1-5, with 7 bases aligning to TRBD1. Germline V gene sequence: CDR1 LNHDA, CDR2 SQIVND (reference sequence). The CDR3 spans 16 residues. V lost 1 base and J lost 0; bases outside the gene matches: 3. Written as DNA, the CDR3 is TGTGCCAGTAGTATAGGACAGGGTAATAGCAATCAGCCCCAGCATTTT. Translation: CASSIGQGNSNQPQHF.

The rearrangement links TRBV11-3 to TRBJ2-1; the D gene is possibly TRBD2 (6 bases). Between the trimmed V and J ends, which lost 5 bases and 5 bases, there was a span of 16 bases. Germline values: CDR1 SGHNT, CDR2 YENEEA. The CDR3 extends over 15 amino acids. The CDR3 loop is CASSPPRGLDNEQFF. CDR3 DNA sequence: TGTGCCAGCAGCCCACCTCGGGGACTTGACAATGAGCAGTTCTTC.

This clone is a singleton in its sample. The chain combines TRBV12-3 or TRBV12-4 with TRBJ1-5; D may be TRBD1 (5 bases). This CDR3 comprises 13 residues. V was cut by 5 bases and J by 4 bases, with 9 bases left in between. The CDR3, as DNA: TGTGCCAGCAGTCGACAGACAAATCAGCCCCAGCATTTT. The encoded protein is CASSRQTNQPQHF.

This clone was detected once. CDR3 nucleotide sequence: TGTGCCAGCAGTTATGTAGGCAGGGCCGGCACTGAAGCTTTCTTT. Its protein is CASSYVGRAGTEAFF. The V gene is TRBV6-5, the J gene TRBJ1-1; TRBD1 is a possible D gene (5 bases). Germline V gene lookup returns CDR1 MNHEY and CDR2 SVGAGI. The CDR3 length is 15 residues. With 3 bases removed from V and 4 bases from J, the gap between germline ends came to 15 bases.

The rearrangement links TRBV18 to TRBJ1-5, with a tentative D call TRBD1 (5 bases). The CDR3 spans 13 residues. Deletions cut 6 bases from V and 4 bases from J, with 10 bases between. Germline loops: CDR1 KGHSH, CDR2 LQKENI. The CDR3 loop reads CASSGLTNQPQHF. CDR3 coding DNA: TGTGCCAGCTCGGGACTTACGAATCAGCCCCAGCATTTT.

The rearrangement uses TRBV6-5 and TRBJ2-2; no clear D. V was shortened by 9 bases and J by 0 bases, with 5 bases between the two germline ends. CDR3 size: 12 residues. Per germline, CDR1 MNHEY and CDR2 SVGAGI. In nucleotides, the CDR3 is TGTGCCAGTGACTCGAACACCGGGGAGCTGTTTTTT. Amino acids: CASDSNTGELFF.

CDR3 region: CASSLGPSGGQETQYF. CDR3 DNA: TGTGCCAGCAGCTTAGGTCCTAGCGGGGGACAAGAGACCCAGTACTTC. The chain recombines TRBV7-9 with TRBJ2-5, with 10 nucleotides matching TRBD2. V was pared by 1 base and J by 2 bases, with 4 bases of the junction left unmatched. CDR1 and CDR2 from the germline V gene are SEHNR and FQNEAQ (reference sequence). CDR3 length: 16 residues.

The sample holds a few counts of this clone. The chain couples TRBV11-2 to TRBJ2-1, with TRBD2 as a possible D gene (5 bases). The CDR3 spans 15 residues. CDR1 is SGHAT and CDR2 is FQNNGV in the germline V gene. Between the trimmed V and J ends, which lost 5 bases and 6 bases, there was a span of 17 bases. The CDR3 sequence is CASSTAVTLSNEQFF. The CDR3 bases are TGTGCCAGCAGCACAGCGGTGACCTTATCCAATGAGCAGTTCTTC.

This clone was picked up one time. The CDR3 here is CASSERPTGSLSTNEKLFF. The CDR3 DNA follows: TGTGCCAGCAGTGAACGTCCGACAGGGTCCCTTTCAACTAATGAAAAACTGTTTTTT. The chain couples TRBV6-1 to TRBJ1-4; the match to TRBD1 covers 7 bases. CDR3 length: 19 residues. CDR1 is MNHNS, CDR2 SASEGT, per germline. V lost 2 bases and J lost 0; bases outside the gene matches: 12.

The chain carries TRBV5-6 and TRBJ2-1, with 7 bases lining up with TRBD2. With 0 bases clipped from V and 0 bases from J, the junction kept 3 bases outside the gene matches. The CDR3 loop spans 16 amino acids. CDR1 and CDR2 (germline): SGHDT, YYEEEE. CDR3 in DNA: TGTGCCAGCAGCTTGGTGACTAGCTTCTCCTACAATGAGCAGTTCTTC. This gives the protein CASSLVTSFSYNEQFF.

V is TRBV5-4 and J is TRBJ1-3, with 9 bases lining up with TRBD1. The J segment lost 2 bases and the V segment lost 4 bases, leaving 7 bases of the junction unmatched. Germline CDR1 reads SGHNT; CDR2 reads YYREEE (reference sequence). There are 16 residues in the CDR3. The CDR3 DNA sequence: TGTGCCAGCAGCGACCTCGGGGACAGGGCTGGAAACACCATATATTTT. Its translation: CASSDLGDRAGNTIYF.

This clone was detected once. The chain employs TRBV5-1 and TRBJ2-1; D is possibly TRBD2 (6 bases). The V gene lost 5 bases and the J gene lost 1 base, with 13 bases spanning the gap. There are 15 residues in the CDR3. Germline lookup yields CDR1 SGHRS and CDR2 YFSETQ. CDR3 region: CASSGGLFSYNEQFF. CDR3 bases: TGCGCCAGCAGTGGGGGACTTTTTTCCTACAATGAGCAGTTCTTC.

V and J are TRBV5-5 and TRBJ2-7, with TRBD1 matching 10 bases. This CDR3 contains 15 residues. Trimming cost V 0 bases and J 8 bases; bases outside gene matches: 8. Looked up from germline, CDR1 is SGHKS and CDR2 is YYEKEE (reference sequence). CDR3 in amino acids: CASSLAGTGEEKQYV. CDR3 bases: TGTGCCAGCAGCTTGGCAGGGACAGGGGAGGAGAAGCAGTACGTC.

The CDR3 nucleotides read TGTGCCAGCATCTCCCCGGGAAAACTGTTTTTT. It specifies CASISPGKLFF. The gene calls are TRBV21-1 and TRBJ1-4. TRBV21-1 is a documented pseudogene. The CDR3 extends over 11 amino acids.

The rearrangement uses TRBV7-2 and TRBJ1-6; 7 positions match TRBD1. The CDR3 extends over 16 amino acids. Germline CDR1 SGHTA, CDR2 FQGNSA. Unmatched junction bases numbered 13, after V lost 5 bases and J lost 9 bases. The CDR3 nucleotides are TGTGCCAGCAGCCCCAGGCGACAGGGTTTCAGTTCACCCCTCCACTTT. Its protein is CASSPRRQGFSSPLHF.

This rearrangement joins TRBV11-3 to TRBJ2-3, with D maybe TRBD1 (6 bases). Trimming took off 5 bases at V and 6 bases at J, with 15 bases between the two ends. CDR1 and CDR2 from the germline V gene are SGHNT and YENEEA. This CDR3 has 14 residues. CDR3 sequence reads: CASSQGQPSDTQYF. The CDR3 nucleotides read TGTGCCAGCAGCCAGGGACAACCCTCCGATACGCAGTATTTT.

The chain recombines TRBV5-1 with TRBJ1-4, with TRBD1 matching 8 bases. The CDR3 extends over 15 amino acids. The V gene's germline CDR1 is SGHRS and CDR2 YFSETQ. Trimming removed 4 bases from V and 4 bases from J; junction bases left unmatched: 6. This CDR3 reads CASSLGTGNNEKLFF. The CDR3 nucleotides read TGCGCCAGCAGCCTGGGGACAGGAAATAATGAAAAACTGTTTTTT.

The chain has TRBV7-2 and TRBJ2-7; the match to TRBD2 covers 10 bases. Trimming at V came to 5 bases and at J to 2 bases, leaving 6 bases not matched to a gene. Germline V gene lookup returns CDR1 SGHTA and CDR2 FQGNSA. This CDR3 is built from 15 residues. The CDR3 loop reads CASSPQAGGAYEQYF. The CDR3 nucleotides are TGTGCCAGCAGCCCGCAAGCGGGAGGGGCCTACGAGCAGTACTTC.

This clone was seen just once. This chain connects TRBV14 to TRBJ2-2; possible D gene TRBD2, 6 bases. Deletions cut 0 bases from V and 6 bases from J, with 11 bases between. The CDR3 sequence is 15 residues long. CDR1 and CDR2 (germline): SGHDN, FVKESK. The CDR3 DNA reads TGTGCCAGCAGCCAAGATTTGTCGGGGGCCGGGGAGCTGTTTTTT. It specifies CASSQDLSGAGELFF.

The chain carries TRBV5-6 and TRBJ1-3; 9 nucleotides align to TRBD1. The CDR3 length is 18 residues. The germline CDR1 and CDR2 sequences are SGHDT and YYEEEE. V lost 3 bases, J lost 2 bases, and 12 bases stayed unmatched. CDR3 in DNA: TGTGCCAGCAGCTCGACTAAATACCGGGACAGGGCTGGAAACACCATATATTTT. Translation: CASSSTKYRDRAGNTIYF. The variable domain in full, with the rest retrieved from reference TRBV5-6 and TRBJ1-3, is DAGVTQSPTHLIKTRGQQVTLRCSPKSGHDTVSWYQQALGQGPQFIFQYYEEEERQRGNFPDRFSGHQFPNYSSELNVNALLLGDSALYLCASSSTKYRDRAGNTIYFGEGSWLTVV.